The present entry profiles one TCR beta chain with its context. The data originate from a study of blood T cell repertoires in COVID-19. The CDR3 runs 16 residues. Deletions cut 3 bases from V and 4 bases from J, with 15 bases between. Germline values: CDR1 MDHEN, CDR2 SYDVKM. This table comes from immunoSEQ multiplex PCR, and its TCRdb copy is limited to in-frame clones, with some not included. The sample has about 250,000 clones; 65% to 85% are singletons. The chain links TRBV28 to TRBJ1-4; tentatively, D is TRBD1 (5 bases). Sequencing used PBMCs or T cells enriched from blood (not recorded which). The TCR was taken from a man over 45 who had recovered from COVID-19. In DNA, the CDR3 is TGTGCCAGCAGTTTGGGGGGGTTGATAGGTAATGAAAAACTGTTTTTT. Residues: CASSLGGLIGNEKLFF. Looking up the rest from reference TRBV28 and TRBJ1-4 gives the full variable domain: DVKVTQSSRYLVKRTGEKVFLECVQDMDHENMFWYRQDPGLGLRLIYFSYDVKMKEKGDIPEGYSVSREKKERFSLILESASTNQTSMYLCASSLGGLIGNEKLFFGSGTQLSVL.